The T cell receptor (beta chain) under discussion was sequenced for a study of blood T cell repertoires in COVID-19. Study in general: Sites in the United States, Italy and Spain provided acute and convalescent COVID-19 samples. T cells, B-cell-depleted T cells, or PBMCs supplied cDNA or gDNA.

In the study's own analysis: How many nucleated cells were present was estimated from reference gene primer amplification. Only in-frame clones appear in the TCRdb table, and some are missing; sequencing was by immunoSEQ multiplex PCR. V and J calls and clone size follow that table, whereas D and trimming were derived from the DNA. Of about 120,000 clones in the sample, around 76% were seen once. Germline V CDR1 and CDR2: KGHDR, SFDVKD. Trimming removed 11 bases from V and 4 bases from J; junction bases left unmatched: 14. The CDR3 covers 16 residues. The V call is TRBV24-1, the J call TRBJ1-3; 9 positions agree with TRBD1. This sequence originates from a man aged 65 to 85 with acute or convalescent COVID-19. The sample taken for sequencing was peripheral blood. The CDR3 nucleotides read TGTGCCATCAAGGGTTACAGGGGGCTTTCAGGAAACACCATATATTTT. Amino acid sequence: CAIKGYRGLSGNTIYF.